What follows is one T cell receptor (beta chain) and its context. This sample was taken from a study of blood T cells in healthy people across ages. Primed by a sample-barcoded 5' primer and a J-beta primer mix, a second PCR proceeded for roughly 7 to 12 cycles. TCRdb called the 5' RACE reads again in MiXCR, with one record for every CDR3 protein. The sample includes about 640,000 distinct CDR3 sequences, approximately 50% seen only once; the top ten take 35% to 40%. This TCR was sampled from a man aged 55-75 years in good health. Sequencing was done on a sample of blood.

As DNA, the CDR3 is TGTGCCAGCAGGGCCGGGACAGGGGGGTACATTCAGTACTTC. It translates to CASRAGTGGYIQYF. The chain recombines TRBV2 with TRBJ2-4; TRBD1 matches 11 bases. The CDR3 covers 14 residues. The germline V gene has CDR1 SNHLY and CDR2 FYNNEI. V lost 6 bases, J lost 8 bases, and 6 bases stayed unmatched.